These 2 T cell receptor beta chains were sequenced from one sample in a study of cytomegalovirus exposure and HLA in healthy donors. The PCR ran on 60 Vbeta and 13 Jbeta primers. Libraries were prepared by immunoSEQ multiplex PCR; TCRdb keeps only in-frame clonotypes and omits some of them. Found here are roughly 150,000 clones, 82% of them singletons; the top ten hold more than 6.5%. Source material: PBMCs. Every receptor here comes from a woman aged 45-65 years in good health and CMV-seropositive.

J is TRBJ1-6 and V is TRBV7-9; TRBD1 matches 10 bases. The CDR3 has 15 residues. CDR1 and CDR2 from the germline V gene are SEHNR and FQNEAQ (reference sequence). Unmatched junction bases numbered 7, after V lost 5 bases and J lost 9 bases. CDR3 sequence (DNA): TGTGCCAGCAGCACAGGGACAGGGGTGGGTTCACCCCTCCACTTT. It specifies CASSTGTGVGSPLHF.

This chain uses TRBV9 with TRBJ2-1; no firm D call. The length of the CDR3 is 13 residues. Germline CDR1 and CDR2: SGDLS and YYNGEE. V was trimmed by 0 bases and J by 9 bases, leaving 10 bases between them. The CDR3 DNA follows: TGTGCCAGCAGCGTAGTGGCCGGGTCTGAGCAGTTCTTC. This encodes CASSVVAGSEQFF.